This TCR beta chain was obtained from a study of blood T cells in healthy people across ages. The study's findings and limits: Long-lived and aged donors differed, with more naive CD4+ cells and higher diversity in the long-lived.

Russia was home to the donors, healthy Caucasian individuals aged about 6 to 90. Concerning this clonotype: Its antigen remains unknown.

The CDR3 has 22 residues. J lost 0 bases, V lost 1 base, and 18 bases had no gene match. Germline V gives CDR1 LGHDT, CDR2 YNNKEL (reference sequence). Combining a sample-barcoded 5' primer with a J-beta primer mix, a second PCR ran for about 7 to 12 cycles. Every cDNA was tagged by a template-switch adaptor with 12 random nucleotides. Sequencing yielded, for each sample, at least 3 million paired-end reads carrying CDR3. One entry per CDR3 protein, called by TCRdb with MiXCR from the 5' RACE reads. This table has approximately 800,000 distinct CDR3 sequences, more than 50% appearing once. The J gene is TRBJ2-3, the V gene TRBV3-1, with TRBD2 identical over 11 bases. What was sequenced was blood. The TCR comes from a man aged 40-55 years in good health. The CDR3 spells CASSQGPSGGPPNGTSTDTQYF. The DNA for the CDR3 is TGTGCCAGCAGCCAAGGGCCTAGCGGGGGGCCGCCCAACGGGACTAGCACAGATACGCAGTATTTT.